The clone carrying this T cell receptor beta chain was recorded many times. The data were obtained in a study of T cell repertoires in cytomegalovirus infection. One entry per CDR3 protein results from TCRdb running MiXCR on the reads. The sample shows around 350,000 distinct CDR3 sequences, over 15% of them seen only once. V was pared by 0 bases and J by 9 bases, with 8 bases between. CDR1 is SGHTA and CDR2 is FQGNSA in the germline V gene. The CDR3 covers 12 residues. V is TRBV7-2 and J is TRBJ2-5; D ambiguous. Sequencing was performed on PBMCs. This TCR came from a human donor in good health (CMV status not recorded). Some clones in this sample may be carry-over from other donors' samples. This CDR3 reads CASSLASVAQYF. CDR3 nucleotide sequence: TGTGCCAGCAGCTTAGCGTCGGTGGCCCAGTACTTC.